The rows below give T cell receptor beta chains drawn from one sample of a study of blood T cell repertoires in COVID-19. Assay used: immunoSEQ multiplex PCR; TCRdb lists only in-frame clones, some missing. This repertoire shows some 80,000 clones, 90% found once; its top ten account for about 2.7%. Sequencing was carried out using peripheral blood. The receptors here all came from a human donor in a cohort sampled during active COVID-19. CDR3s include the opening cysteine and the closing phenylalanine or tryptophan. D genes are given only for firm matches. The listing skips clone size in some rows; elsewhere it reads once, few, many or a size class.

TRBV11-2	TRBD2	-	TRBJ2-7	TGTGCCAGCCGCAAAATCGGGAGGGGATCCTACGAGCAGTACTTC	CASRKIGRGSYEQYF
TRBV19	TRBD2	-	TRBJ2-2	TGTGCCAGTAGTACCTCGCCTCTAGCGGGGGATCCCGGGGAGCTGTTTTTT	CASSTSPLAGDPGELFF
TRBV6-5	TRBD1	-	TRBJ1-5	TGTGCCAGCAGTTACTCGAGGTGGACAGGGCTGCCCCAGCATTTT	CASSYSRWTGLPQHF
TRBV28	TRBD1	once	TRBJ1-2	TGTGCCGGATTACCTTCGGGGTCGGGGACAGGGGGCTCTAACTATGGCTACACCTTC	CAGLPSGSGTGGSNYGYTF
TRBV6-5	TRBD1	-	TRBJ1-3	TGTGCCAGCAGAACGGACAGGGAGCGTGGAAACACCATATATTTT	CASRTDRERGNTIYF
TRBV4-1	-	-	TRBJ2-7	TGCGCCAGCAGCCAAGCGGCAGGGAACTACGAGCAGTACTTC	CASSQAAGNYEQYF
TRBV7-2	-	-	TRBJ2-1	TGTGCCAGCAGCTGGGGGCTGGGAGCAGCTGAGCAGTTCTTC	CASSWGLGAAEQFF
TRBV18	TRBD2	-	TRBJ2-3	TGTGCCAGCTCAACGATGACTAGCATGGCAGATACGCAGTATTTT	CASSTMTSMADTQYF
TRBV24-1	-	-	TRBJ1-5	TGTGCCACCAGTGATTCCGGTAGCAATCAGCCCCAGCATTTT	CATSDSGSNQPQHF
TRBV28	TRBD2	-	TRBJ2-6	TGTGCCAGCAGTCCGGGACTCCGTCCCTTAGCTAGCGGGAGGGGCTCTGGGGCCAACGTCCTGACTTTC	CASSPGLRPLASGRGSGANVLTF
TRBV6-2/TRBV6-3	TRBD1	once	TRBJ1-2	TGTGCCAGCAGTTATTCGACAGGGTCGGGCTACACCTTC	CASSYSTGSGYTF
TRBV28	-	-	TRBJ2-7	TGTGCCACATCCAACTACGAGCAGTACTTC	CATSNYEQYF
TRBV5-1	-	-	TRBJ2-5	TGCGCCAGCAGCTTGAACGCGGGGCGCCAAGAGACCCAGTACTTC	CASSLNAGRQETQYF
TRBV15	-	-	TRBJ2-2	TGTGCCACCAGCAGAGGGACAGACGGGGAGCTGTTTTTT	CATSRGTDGELFF
TRBV10-3	-	-	TRBJ1-4	TGTGCCGTCGGACAAGGCGAAAAACTGTTTTTT	CAVGQGEKLFF
TRBV4-1	TRBD2	-	TRBJ2-7	TGCGCCAGCAGCCAAGATCGGGGAGGGTACGACGAGCAGTACTTC	CASSQDRGGYDEQYF
TRBV10-1	TRBD2	-	TRBJ2-5	TGCGCCAGCAGTGGGTCTAGCGGGCTACAAGAGACCCAGTACTTC	CASSGSSGLQETQYF
TRBV7-9	TRBD1	few	TRBJ2-7	TGTGCCAGCAACTCCCAGGGACAGGGAGAGCAGTACTTC	CASNSQGQGEQYF
TRBV6-5	-	-	TRBJ1-4	TGTGCCAGCAGTTGGGCAGGATCAGATGAAAAACTGTTTTTT	CASSWAGSDEKLFF
TRBV4-1	TRBD1	-	TRBJ2-3	TGCGCCAGCAGCCAAGTACAGGGGGCGACAGATACGCAGTATTTT	CASSQVQGATDTQYF
TRBV4-3	TRBD2	-	TRBJ2-7	TGCGCCAGCACCGCAGTAGCGGGAGGCTCCTACGAGCAGTACTTC	CASTAVAGGSYEQYF
TRBV5-1	TRBD2	-	TRBJ2-2	TGCGCCAGCAGCTTGCTAAGCGGGACCTACACCGGGGAGCTGTTTTTT	CASSLLSGTYTGELFF
TRBV6-5	TRBD1	-	TRBJ1-2	TGTGCCAGCAGGGGGGACAGCTATGGCTACACCTTC	CASRGDSYGYTF
TRBV5-6	-	once	TRBJ2-1	TGTGCCAGCAGCTTGGCTACAGGATTTCTGTTCTTC	CASSLATGFLFF
TRBV4-1	TRBD2	-	TRBJ2-3	TGCGCCAGCAGCCTGGGACTAGATACGGCGCAGTATTTT	CASSLGLDTAQYF